These 12 T cell receptor beta chains originate from one sample sequenced in a study of T cell repertoires in cytomegalovirus infection. TCRdb used MiXCR to reprocess the reads, holding one entry per CDR3 protein. Counted here are 200,000 to 300,000 distinct CDR3 sequences, around 13% occurring once; the ten biggest clones make up 8.8%. The sequencing sample was made of PBMCs. All receptors derive from a human donor in good health (CMV status not recorded). Some clones in this sample may be carry-over from other donors' samples.

This clonotype has more than one count but fewer than ten. CDR3 residues: CASKSRQGATGELFF. The CDR3 DNA is TGTGCCAGCAAATCCAGACAGGGGGCCACCGGGGAGCTGTTTTTT. V is TRBV6-6 and J is TRBJ2-2; 10 bases are a match to TRBD1. Per germline, CDR1 MNHNY and CDR2 SVGAGI (reference sequence). V shed 7 bases and J 4 bases; nucleotides not matched to a gene: 6. The CDR3 loop spans 15 amino acids.

This clonotype was detected many times. The rearrangement uses TRBV7-2 and TRBJ1-3; 10 bases map to TRBD1. V trimming: 4 bases; J trimming: 3 bases; junction bases outside the gene matches: 3. CDR3 length: 15 amino acids. The V gene's germline CDR1 is SGHTA and CDR2 FQGNSA. The CDR3 is CASSSDRGYGNTIYF. CDR3 coding DNA: TGTGCCAGCAGCTCGGACAGGGGGTATGGAAACACCATATATTTT.

The CDR3 spells CASSSYEAGANVLTF. Written as DNA, the CDR3 is TGCGCCAGCAGCTCCTACGAAGCTGGGGCCAACGTCCTGACTTTC. This sequence joins TRBV5-1 and TRBJ2-6; D is unclear. CDR3 length: 15 amino acids. Between the trimmed V and J ends, which lost 3 bases and 2 bases, there was a span of 9 bases. From germline, CDR1 is SGHRS and CDR2 YFSETQ.

The chain recombines TRBV23-1 with TRBJ2-2; D may match TRBD1 or TRBD2 (5 bases each). TRBV23-1 is an ORF, and what it does is uncertain. CDR3 length equals 16 residues. V dropped 2 bases and J dropped 6 bases, with 16 bases sitting between them. The CDR3: CASSQAGTELAGELFF. The CDR3 coding sequence is TGCGCCAGCAGTCAAGCCGGGACCGAGCTCGCCGGGGAGCTGTTTTTT.

The chain employs TRBV18 and TRBJ1-5; 7 bases are shared with TRBD1. CDR1 is KGHSH, CDR2 LQKENI, per germline. The CDR3 totals 17 residues. With V trimmed by 4 bases and J by 0 bases, 9 bases remained unmatched. CDR3 in DNA: TGTGCCAGCTCACTGAACCAACAGGGGAGTAGCAATCAGCCCCAGCATTTT. Translated: CASSLNQQGSSNQPQHF.

This clonotype turned up a few times. The V call is TRBV18, the J call TRBJ1-2, with D hard to call. V shed 2 bases and J shed 4 bases, with 8 bases lying between them. The CDR3 runs to 13 residues. CDR1 is KGHSH, CDR2 LQKENI, per germline. This CDR3 reads CASSPGSGYGYTF. CDR3 nucleotides: TGTGCCAGCTCACCAGGTTCAGGCTATGGCTACACCTTC.

This clonotype was detected only a few times. This sequence joins TRBV29-1 and TRBJ2-3, with D possibly TRBD1 on 5 matching bases. Germline CDR1 SQVTM, CDR2 ANQGSEA. The ends were cut back, 7 bases at V and 2 bases at J, with 13 bases in the middle. The CDR3 has 13 residues. The CDR3 nucleotides are TGCAGCGGCGAGTCCAGGGCCACAGATACGCAGTATTTT. It translates to CSGESRATDTQYF.

The V gene is TRBV5-5, the J gene TRBJ2-6; D is uncertain. This CDR3 is 16 amino acids long. From germline, CDR1 is SGHKS and CDR2 YYEKEE (reference sequence). The V and J ends lost 3 bases and 3 bases respectively, with 13 bases between them. The CDR3 sequence: CASSSSQNFGANVLTF. The CDR3 DNA sequence: TGTGCCAGCAGCTCCTCTCAGAACTTTGGGGCCAACGTCCTGACTTTC.

The chain couples TRBV11-1 to TRBJ1-1; the match to TRBD1 covers 8 bases. V trimming: 6 bases; J trimming: 10 bases; junction bases outside the gene matches: 10. Germline V gene sequence: CDR1 SGHAT, CDR2 FQDESV (reference sequence). The CDR3 consists of 13 residues. CDR3 nucleotides: TGTGCCAGCAGAACCGCAGGGGGCGGAGTAGCTTTCTTT. Protein sequence: CASRTAGGGVAFF. The complete variable domain, with remaining parts taken from reference TRBV11-1 and TRBJ1-1, reads EAEVAQSPRYKITEKSQAVAFWCDPISGHATLYWYRQILGQGPELLVQFQDESVVDDSQLPKDRFSAERLKGVDSTLKIQPAELGDSAMYLCASRTAGGGVAFFGQGTRLTVV.

This clonotype has a count of ten or more. The rearrangement uses TRBV6-5 and TRBJ1-3, with a tentative D call TRBD1 (6 bases). Germline loops: CDR1 MNHEY, CDR2 SVGAGI. Trimming cost V 6 bases and J 3 bases, with 15 bases left between them. CDR3 size: 15 residues. CDR3 in amino acids: CASRAGQQGGNTIYF. CDR3 bases: TGTGCCAGCAGAGCCGGACAGCAAGGTGGAAACACCATATATTTT.

This clonotype was seen once. This chain uses TRBV20-1 with TRBJ2-7; 11 bases fit TRBD1. Germline lookup yields CDR1 DFQATT and CDR2 SNEGSKA (reference sequence). The V gene end was trimmed by 6 bases and the J gene end by 6 bases; junction bases not matched to a gene: 10. The CDR3 has 14 residues. The CDR3 spells CSAPLGTGGLEQYF. The CDR3 DNA sequence: TGCAGTGCCCCCCTCGGGACAGGGGGGCTCGAGCAGTACTTC.

This clonotype was counted ten times or more. The rearrangement uses TRBV7-2 and TRBJ1-1, with a possible D match to TRBD1 (5 bases). CDR3 length equals 14 residues. The V gene lost 6 bases and the J gene lost 5 bases, with 16 bases spanning the gap. Germline CDR1 SGHTA, CDR2 FQGNSA. The CDR3: CASRIGRGPTEAFF. CDR3 bases: TGTGCCAGCAGGATAGGGCGGGGCCCTACTGAAGCTTTCTTT.